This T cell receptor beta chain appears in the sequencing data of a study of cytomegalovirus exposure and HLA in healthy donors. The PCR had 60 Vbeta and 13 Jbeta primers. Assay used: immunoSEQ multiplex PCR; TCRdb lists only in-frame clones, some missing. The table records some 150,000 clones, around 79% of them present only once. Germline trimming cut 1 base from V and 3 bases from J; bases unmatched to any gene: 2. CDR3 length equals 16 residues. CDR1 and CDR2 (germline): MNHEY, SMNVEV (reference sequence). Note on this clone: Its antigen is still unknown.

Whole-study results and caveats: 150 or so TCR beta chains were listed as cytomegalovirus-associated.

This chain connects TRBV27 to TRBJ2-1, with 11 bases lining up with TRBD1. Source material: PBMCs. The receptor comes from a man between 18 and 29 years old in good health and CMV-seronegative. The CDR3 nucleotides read TGTGCCAGCAGTTTATATGGGACAGGGGGCTACAATGAGCAGTTCTTC. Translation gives CASSLYGTGGYNEQFF.